This T cell receptor (beta chain) was profiled in a study of T cell responses to AZD1222 COVID-19 vaccine. Study observations and caveats: The sample set comprised mostly white British donors with more females, and clonal diversity was possibly underestimated.

This CDR3 has 15 amino acids. Germline CDR1 MNHEY, CDR2 SVGAGI. V dropped 4 bases and J dropped 7; count of bases not matched to a gene: 9. Sequencing was performed with immunoSEQ multiplex PCR; in TCRdb, only in-frame clones are kept and a portion is missing. This table has 120,000 or so clones, roughly 90% appearing once. Notes on this clone: The antigen remains undetermined.

The receptor was isolated from an adult in good health. This rearrangement joins TRBV6-5 to TRBJ1-4; TRBD1 matches 7 bases. The material sequenced was peripheral blood, taken on day 0 of AZD1222 vaccination. The CDR3 DNA reads as TGTGCCAGCAGTTTTGCTGACAGGGCCGGTGAAAAACTGTTTTTT. Amino acids: CASSFADRAGEKLFF.